One T cell receptor (beta chain) is described in this entry. Which antigen it targets is not known. No per-base quality is available; no much larger clone lies one base away. The data stem from a study of blood T cell repertoires in COVID-19 (dated by TCRdb to the early 2020s). A note on the overall study: Samples from collaborators originated in the United States, Italy and Spain and spanned both the acute and convalescent phases of COVID-19. The material from the prospective study consisted of cDNA or gDNA derived from T cells, B-cell-depleted T cells, or PBMCs. Deeply sampled blood TCRbeta repertoires from subjects exposed to, actively infected with, or recovered from COVID-19 were included in the dataset. The repertoires were made available in a free public database intended to serve as a resource for research on the immune response to SARS-CoV-2. Samples came from the ongoing ImmuneRACE study (first 160 participants) plus 1,254 subjects from 6 global collaborators. Sample metadata almost always included a de-identified subject ID, COVID-19 status, age in years and sex. Where HLA class I and class II types were available, the types were taken from metadata supplied by the sample provider, not from assay-based typing. Overall study outcomes, separate from this receptor: How much clinical and demographic metadata was included differed by source and by participant, and the metadata was provided uncurated.

TCRbeta CDR3 regions were amplified from genomic DNA by means of the immunoSEQ Assay, a bias-controlled multiplex PCR. Processing in the source paper ran as follows. The number of nucleated cells in each sample was estimated from the amplification of reference gene primers within the assay. To quantify the absolute abundance of each unique TCRbeta CDR3 rearrangement, sequence reads were collapsed and filtered. For each sample, productive Simpson clonality was calculated as the square root of Simpson's diversity index over productive rearrangements. TCRdb took this table from immuneACCESS and kept in-frame rearrangements with V and J called. Such tables lack part of the clones; where checked against another copy, unresolved V genes explain under half of the gap, and the rest is unexplained. V, J and clone size are taken as reported in that table, and D and trimming were inferred from the DNA itself. The sample table records some 430,000 clones; roughly 87% of these occur just once. Of the sample, 0.6% to 0.7% is held by the ten largest clones.

Participants in the prospective study were enrolled through a virtual design, were aged roughly 18 to 100 years, and lived in 24 United States geographic areas. In the prospective study, participants were assigned to cohorts based on the clinical history participants reported in a screening survey and a study questionnaire. For ImmuneRACE Cohort 3, a participant was defined as recovered based on two consecutive negative NP/OP PCR tests, clearance by a healthcare professional, or resolution of symptoms. In the prospective study, mobile phlebotomists collected whole blood, serum and a nasopharyngeal or oropharyngeal swab from each participant. Prospective study participants could optionally give additional blood draws and questionnaires over an approximately two-month period. Before DNA extraction, prospective study blood samples were shipped either frozen or at room temperature. Sample: PBMCs or T cells enriched from blood (not recorded which). The source is a man between 18 and 35 years old who had recovered from COVID-19.

The CDR3 protein is CAISDSNSPLHF. The DNA sequence is TGTGCCATCAGTGATTCGAATTCACCCCTCCACTTT. This sequence uses TRBV10-3 and TRBJ1-6; no confident D gene assignment can be made. V is clipped by 3 bases and J by 7 bases, and the sequence between their germline boundaries is 4 bases long. From its cysteine to its phenylalanine, the CDR3 spans 12 amino acids. The sequence is cut down to CDR3 DNA, 36 bases in frame from base 1. Based on the germline V gene, the CDR1 and CDR2 sequences are ENHRY and SYGVKD.